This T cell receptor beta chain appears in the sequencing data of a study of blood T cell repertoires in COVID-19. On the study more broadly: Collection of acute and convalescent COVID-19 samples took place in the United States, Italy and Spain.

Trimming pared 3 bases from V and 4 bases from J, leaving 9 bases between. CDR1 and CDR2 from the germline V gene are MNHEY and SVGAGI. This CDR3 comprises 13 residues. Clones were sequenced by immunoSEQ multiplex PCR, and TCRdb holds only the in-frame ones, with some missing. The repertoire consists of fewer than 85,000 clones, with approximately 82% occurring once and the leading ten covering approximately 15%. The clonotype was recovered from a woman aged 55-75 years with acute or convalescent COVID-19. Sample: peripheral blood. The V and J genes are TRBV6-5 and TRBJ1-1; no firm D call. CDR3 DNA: TGTGCCAGCAGTTATGGGAGACCCACTGAAGCTTTCTTT. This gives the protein CASSYGRPTEAFF.